This T cell receptor (beta chain) was identified in a study of cytomegalovirus exposure and HLA in healthy donors. Study findings and constraints: An analysis was carried out at a later point. It showed that HLA-associated TCR beta chains were more clonally expanded than equally common non-associated chains. Later analysis demonstrated an association between a missense DCLRE1C variant and TCR beta V- and J-gene trimming. It was in a later analysis that TCR association rates were seen to vary by HLA locus, highest for DRB1 and lowest for HLA-C. Later analysis suggested most CMV-associated TCR beta chains were HLA-restricted.

The PCR had 60 Vbeta and 13 Jbeta primers. Measured with immunoSEQ multiplex PCR; TCRdb has only the in-frame clones, and not every one. The sample lists over 110,000 clones; 73% were seen once. In the case of this clone: Its matching antigen is unknown.

CDR1 and CDR2 from the germline V gene are SEHNR and FQNEAQ (reference sequence). Losses at the gene ends were 3 bases for V and 0 bases for J; bases not matched to a gene: 1. The CDR3 runs to 16 residues. V gene TRBV7-9 combines with J gene TRBJ1-3, with 11 bases that match TRBD1. The TCR was taken from a woman in her thirties or forties in good health and CMV-seronegative. The specimen was PBMCs. In DNA form, the CDR3 reads TGTGCCAGCAGCTTCGGGACAGGGGGCTCTGGAAACACCATATATTTT. This gives the protein CASSFGTGGSGNTIYF.